This T cell receptor beta chain was sequenced for a study of blood T cells in healthy people across ages. Whole-study results and caveats: Compared with aged donors, long-lived donors showed fewer expanded clones, suggesting selection. Diversity of TCR beta per million T cells declined in a roughly linear way with age. No one knew whether donors had CMV, which possibly confounded expanded clonotype changes.

This clonotype was detected once. Its antigen is undetermined. The trim removed 4 bases at V and 4 bases at J, leaving 6 bases unmatched. The germline CDR1 and CDR2 sequences are SGDLS and YYNGEE. This CDR3 region has 15 residues. A sample-barcoded 5' primer and a J-beta primer mix were used in a second PCR of about 7 to 11 cycles. Each CDR3 protein gets one entry after TCRdb re-called the 5' RACE reads with MiXCR. In the table there are roughly 860,000 distinct CDR3 sequences, roughly 60% of which are singletons. Healthy individuals of Caucasian origin from Russia, aged about 6 to 100, served as donors.

The specimen was blood. The TCR was taken from a man aged 25 to 45 in good health. V usage is TRBV9 and J usage is TRBJ2-3; 10 bases align to TRBD2. CDR3 in amino acids: CASSRQRGGPDTQYF. CDR3 bases: TGTGCCAGCAGCCGCCAGCGGGGGGGTCCAGATACGCAGTATTTT.